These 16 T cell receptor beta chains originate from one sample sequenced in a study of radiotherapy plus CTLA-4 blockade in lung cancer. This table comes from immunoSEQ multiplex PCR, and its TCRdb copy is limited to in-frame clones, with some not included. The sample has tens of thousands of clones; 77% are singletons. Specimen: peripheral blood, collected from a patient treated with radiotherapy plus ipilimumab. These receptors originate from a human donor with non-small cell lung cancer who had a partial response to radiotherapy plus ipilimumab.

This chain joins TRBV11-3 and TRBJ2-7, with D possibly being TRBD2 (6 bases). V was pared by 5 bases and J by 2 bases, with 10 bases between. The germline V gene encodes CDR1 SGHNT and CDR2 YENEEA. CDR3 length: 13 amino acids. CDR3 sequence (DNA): TGTGCCAGCAGCATCTCGGGGGCCTACGAGCAGTACTTC. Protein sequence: CASSISGAYEQYF.

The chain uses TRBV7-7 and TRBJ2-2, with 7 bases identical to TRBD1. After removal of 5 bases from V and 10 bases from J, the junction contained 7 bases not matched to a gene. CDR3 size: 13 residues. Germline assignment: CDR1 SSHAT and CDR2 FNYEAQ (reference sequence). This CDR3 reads CASSPRGSEELFF. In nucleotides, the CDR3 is TGTGCCAGCAGCCCCAGGGGGAGCGAGGAGCTGTTTTTT. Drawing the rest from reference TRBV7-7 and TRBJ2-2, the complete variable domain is GAGVSQSPRYKVTKRGQDVTLRCDPISSHATLYWYQQALGQGPEFLTYFNYEAQPDKSGLPSDRFSAERPEGSISTLTIQRTEQRDSAMYRCASSPRGSEELFFGEGSRLTVL.

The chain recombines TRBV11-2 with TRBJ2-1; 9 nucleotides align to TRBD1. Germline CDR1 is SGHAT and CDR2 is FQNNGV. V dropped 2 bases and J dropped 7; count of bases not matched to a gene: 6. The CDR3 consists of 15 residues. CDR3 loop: CASSLLTGGWNEQFF. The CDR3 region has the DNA TGTGCCAGCAGCTTATTAACAGGGGGCTGGAATGAGCAGTTCTTC. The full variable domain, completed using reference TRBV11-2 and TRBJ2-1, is EAGVAQSPRYKIIEKRQSVAFWCNPISGHATLYWYQQILGQGPKLLIQFQNNGVVDDSQLPKDRFSAERLKGVDSTLKIQPAKLEDSAVYLCASSLLTGGWNEQFFGPGTRLTVL.

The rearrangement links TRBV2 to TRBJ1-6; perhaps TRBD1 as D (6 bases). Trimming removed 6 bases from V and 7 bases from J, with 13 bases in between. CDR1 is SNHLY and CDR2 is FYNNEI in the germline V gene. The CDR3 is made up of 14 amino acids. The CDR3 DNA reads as TGTGCCAGCAGGGCCGACAGGAACAATTCACCCCTCCACTTT. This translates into CASRADRNNSPLHF.

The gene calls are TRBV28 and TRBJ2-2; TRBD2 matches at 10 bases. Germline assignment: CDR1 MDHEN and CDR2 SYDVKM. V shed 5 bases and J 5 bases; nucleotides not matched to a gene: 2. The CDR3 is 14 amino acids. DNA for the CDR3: TGTGCCAGCAGTAGCGGGGGGGGGACCGGGGAGCTGTTTTTT. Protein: CASSSGGGTGELFF. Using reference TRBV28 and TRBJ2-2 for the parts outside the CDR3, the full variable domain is DVKVTQSSRYLVKRTGEKVFLECVQDMDHENMFWYRQDPGLGLRLIYFSYDVKMKEKGDIPEGYSVSREKKERFSLILESASTNQTSMYLCASSSGGGTGELFFGEGSRLTVL.

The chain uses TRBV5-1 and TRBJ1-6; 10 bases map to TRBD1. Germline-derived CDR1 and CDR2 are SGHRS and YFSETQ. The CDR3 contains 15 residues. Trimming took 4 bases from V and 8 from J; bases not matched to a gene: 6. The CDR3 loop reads CASSAGTGEDSPLHF. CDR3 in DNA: TGCGCCAGCAGCGCAGGGACAGGGGAGGATTCACCCCTCCACTTT.

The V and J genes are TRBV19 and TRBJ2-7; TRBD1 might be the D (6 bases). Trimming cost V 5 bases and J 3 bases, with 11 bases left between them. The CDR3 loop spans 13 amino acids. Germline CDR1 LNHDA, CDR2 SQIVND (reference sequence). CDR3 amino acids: CASSRRDNYEQYF. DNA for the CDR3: TGTGCCAGTAGTCGCCGGGACAACTACGAGCAGTACTTC.

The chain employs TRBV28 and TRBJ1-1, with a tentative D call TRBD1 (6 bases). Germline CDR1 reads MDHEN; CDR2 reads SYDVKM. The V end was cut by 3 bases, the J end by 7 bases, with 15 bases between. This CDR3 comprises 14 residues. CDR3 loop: CASSFVGARDEAFF. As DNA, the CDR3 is TGTGCCAGCAGTTTTGTGGGGGCGAGGGATGAAGCTTTCTTT.

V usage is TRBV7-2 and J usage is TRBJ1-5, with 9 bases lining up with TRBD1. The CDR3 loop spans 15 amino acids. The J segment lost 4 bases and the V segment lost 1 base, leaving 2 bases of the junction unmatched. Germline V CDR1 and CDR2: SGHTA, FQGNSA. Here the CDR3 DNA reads TGTGCCAGCAGCTTAGTACAGGGGGCGAATCAGCCCCAGCATTTT. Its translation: CASSLVQGANQPQHF. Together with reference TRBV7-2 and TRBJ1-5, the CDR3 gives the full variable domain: GAGVSQSPSNKVTEKGKDVELRCDPISGHTALYWYRQSLGQGLEFLIYFQGNSAPDKSGLPSDRFSAERTGGSVSTLTIQRTQQEDSAVYLCASSLVQGANQPQHFGDGTRLSIL.

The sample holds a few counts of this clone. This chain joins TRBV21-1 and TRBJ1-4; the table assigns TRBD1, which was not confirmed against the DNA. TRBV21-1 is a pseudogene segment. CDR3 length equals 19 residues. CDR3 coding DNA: TGTGCCAGCAGCAAACCCGACAGGGGAGGTGGTGTAACTAATGAAAAACTGTTTTTT. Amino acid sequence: CASSKPDRGGGVTNEKLFF.

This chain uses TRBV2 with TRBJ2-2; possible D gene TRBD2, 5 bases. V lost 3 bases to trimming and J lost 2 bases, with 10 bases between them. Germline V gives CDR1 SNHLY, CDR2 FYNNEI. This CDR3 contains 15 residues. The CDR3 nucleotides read TGTGCCAGCAGTGACTTACGGGGAAACACCGGGGAGCTGTTTTTT. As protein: CASSDLRGNTGELFF.

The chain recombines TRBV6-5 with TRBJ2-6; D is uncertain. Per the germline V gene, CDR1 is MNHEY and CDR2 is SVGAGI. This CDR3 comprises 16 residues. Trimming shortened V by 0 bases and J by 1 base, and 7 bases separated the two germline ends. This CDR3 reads CASSYSRASGANVLTF. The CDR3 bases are TGTGCCAGCAGTTACTCGAGAGCATCTGGGGCCAACGTCCTGACTTTC.

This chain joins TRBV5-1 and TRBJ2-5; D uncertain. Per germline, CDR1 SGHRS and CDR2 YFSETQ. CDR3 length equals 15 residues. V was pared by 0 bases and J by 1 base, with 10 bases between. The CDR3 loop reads CASSLEWLAQETQYF. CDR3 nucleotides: TGCGCCAGCAGCTTGGAATGGCTCGCCCAAGAGACCCAGTACTTC.

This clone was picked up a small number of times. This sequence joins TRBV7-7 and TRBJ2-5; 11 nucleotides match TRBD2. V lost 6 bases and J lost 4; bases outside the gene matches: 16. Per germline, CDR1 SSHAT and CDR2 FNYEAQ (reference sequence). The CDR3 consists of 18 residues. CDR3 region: CASSRNIPTSGVTETQYF. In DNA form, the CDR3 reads TGTGCCAGCAGTCGAAATATCCCGACTAGCGGGGTTACAGAGACCCAGTACTTC.

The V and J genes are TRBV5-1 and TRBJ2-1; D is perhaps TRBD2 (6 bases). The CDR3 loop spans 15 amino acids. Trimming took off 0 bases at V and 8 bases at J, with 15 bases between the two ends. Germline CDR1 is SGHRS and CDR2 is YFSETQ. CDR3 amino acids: CASSLGRGRWDEQFF. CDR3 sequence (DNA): TGCGCCAGCAGCTTGGGGAGGGGTAGATGGGATGAGCAGTTCTTC.

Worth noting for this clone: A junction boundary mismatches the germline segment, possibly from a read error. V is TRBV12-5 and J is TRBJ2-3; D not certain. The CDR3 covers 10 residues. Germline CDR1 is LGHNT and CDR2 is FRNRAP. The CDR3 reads CASGLVPSKF. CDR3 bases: TGTGCTAGTGGTTTGGTACCAAGCAAGTTT.